These 23 T cell receptor beta chains share one sample of origin, sequenced in a study of early T cells in non-severe SARS-CoV-2 infection. TCRdb fed the 5' RACE reads into MiXCR, producing one record per CDR3 protein. Among some 80,000 distinct CDR3 sequences, roughly 5.3% were seen once, and the ten largest hold approximately 7.4%. Sequenced material: whole blood, taken at baseline. These receptors all stem from an adult who was a healthcare worker with PCR-confirmed SARS-CoV-2 infection or an uninfected control (not recorded which).

This chain joins TRBV18 and TRBJ2-7, with 8 positions matching TRBD1. Germline V gives CDR1 KGHSH, CDR2 LQKENI. Trimming at V came to 2 bases and at J to 5 bases, leaving 8 bases not matched to a gene. This CDR3 is 15 amino acids long. CDR3 residues: CASSPDRGYRDEQYF. CDR3 bases: TGTGCCAGCTCACCAGACAGGGGCTATAGGGACGAGCAGTACTTC.

V is TRBV11-2 and J is TRBJ2-5, with 11 bases identical to TRBD1. The CDR3 is 16 residues long. Germline CDR1 reads SGHAT; CDR2 reads FQNNGV. V trimming: 5 bases; J trimming: 5 bases; junction bases outside the gene matches: 10. CDR3 region: CASSPLDRGPGETQYF. As DNA, the CDR3 is TGTGCCAGCAGCCCCTTGGACAGGGGGCCCGGGGAGACCCAGTACTTC.

This clonotype occurred a few times. V is TRBV10-3 and J is TRBJ2-7; D uncertain. The V gene lost 1 base and the J gene lost 5 bases, with 12 bases spanning the gap. The CDR3 contains 14 residues. Germline CDR1 and CDR2: ENHRY and SYGVKD. CDR3 protein: CAISELASGHEQYF. CDR3 bases: TGTGCCATCAGTGAGTTGGCCAGTGGCCACGAGCAGTACTTC.

Many counts were recorded for this clonotype. This chain links TRBV6-5 with TRBJ2-5, with D perhaps TRBD2 (7 bases). The ends were cut back, 6 bases at V and 5 bases at J, with 19 bases in the middle. This CDR3 comprises 15 residues. Germline CDR1 is MNHEY and CDR2 is SVGAGI. The CDR3 here is CASSADRTRDETQYF. The CDR3 DNA is TGTGCCAGCAGCGCCGACAGGACTAGAGACGAGACCCAGTACTTC.

This clonotype was recorded many times. The rearrangement links TRBV5-8 to TRBJ1-4; 9 bases agree with TRBD1. Germline assignment: CDR1 SGHTS and CDR2 YDEGEE. The CDR3 has 18 amino acids. Germline trimming cut 4 bases from V and 3 bases from J; bases unmatched to any gene: 13. CDR3 bases: TGTGCCAGCAGCCCCGGGACAGGGATCTCCCGGTCTAATGAAAAACTGTTTTTT. Its protein is CASSPGTGISRSNEKLFF.

In this sample, this clonotype turned up many times. This chain links TRBV24-1 with TRBJ2-7, with unresolved D. The V gene lost 0 bases and the J gene lost 5 bases, with 7 bases spanning the gap. The germline gives CDR1 KGHDR, CDR2 SFDVKD. This CDR3 region has 13 residues. CDR3 region: CATSDLTKDEQYF. CDR3 DNA sequence: TGTGCCACCAGTGATTTGACAAAGGACGAGCAGTACTTC.

This clonotype was recorded at least ten times. The V call is TRBV29-1, the J call TRBJ1-1, with D perhaps matching TRBD1 (5 bases). The length of the CDR3 is 14 residues. CDR1 SQVTM and CDR2 ANQGSEA come from the germline V gene. The V and J ends lost 3 bases and 2 bases respectively, with 13 bases between them. CDR3 sequence reads: CSVERGDTNTEAFF. In DNA form, the CDR3 reads TGCAGCGTTGAGAGGGGAGACACCAACACTGAAGCTTTCTTT. Full variable domain (missing parts from reference TRBV29-1 and TRBJ1-1): SAVISQKPSRDICQRGTSLTIQCQVDSQVTMMFWYRQQPGQSLTLIATANQGSEATYESGFVIDKFPISRPNLTFSTLTVSNMSPEDSSIYLCSVERGDTNTEAFFGQGTRLTVV.

This clonotype was detected many times. The CDR3 region is CASSGRVHEQFF. The CDR3 region has the DNA TGTGCCAGCAGCGGGAGGGTCCATGAGCAGTTCTTC. This chain uses TRBV7-9 with TRBJ2-1; 7 bases map to TRBD2. There are 12 residues in the CDR3. Germline V gene sequence: CDR1 SEHNR, CDR2 FQNEAQ (reference sequence). Trimming at V came to 5 bases and at J to 8 bases, leaving 3 bases not matched to a gene.

Here the CDR3 reads CASSHPGQSLEQYF. CDR3 nucleotides: TGTGCCAGCAGTCACCCGGGACAGTCGCTCGAGCAGTACTTC. The J gene is TRBJ2-7, the V gene TRBV27; TRBD1 agrees at 7 bases. J gave up 6 bases and V 5 bases, and 10 bases lay outside the gene matches. This CDR3 comprises 14 residues. Germline loops: CDR1 MNHEY, CDR2 SMNVEV (reference sequence).

This clonotype occurred many times. The chain links TRBV25-1 to TRBJ2-3; D is unclear. Trimming took off 7 bases at V and 3 bases at J, with 8 bases between the two ends. The length of the CDR3 is 12 residues. Germline CDR1 and CDR2: MGHDK and SYGVNS. The CDR3 here is CASNGGTDTQYF. Here the CDR3 DNA reads TGTGCCAGCAACGGCGGTACAGATACGCAGTATTTT.

This clonotype has a count of ten or more. The rearrangement uses TRBV29-1 and TRBJ1-2, with D maybe TRBD1 (5 bases). The V end was cut by 3 bases, the J end by 8 bases, with 19 bases between. The CDR3 spans 14 residues. The germline V gene has CDR1 SQVTM and CDR2 ANQGSEA. This CDR3 reads CSVELGVPTRGYTF. CDR3 in DNA: TGCAGCGTTGAGTTAGGGGTACCCACACGGGGCTACACCTTC.

This chain links TRBV24-1 with TRBJ2-2, with TRBD1 matching over 10 bases. Germline V gene lookup returns CDR1 KGHDR and CDR2 SFDVKD. The J segment lost 7 bases and the V segment lost 6 bases, leaving 13 bases of the junction unmatched. CDR3 length: 17 amino acids. The chain's CDR3 is CATSTTGDRGLHGELFF. In DNA, the CDR3 is TGTGCCACCAGTACCACCGGGGACAGGGGACTTCACGGGGAGCTGTTTTTT.

This clonotype has a count of ten or more. This rearrangement joins TRBV27 to TRBJ1-1, with a weak D call TRBD1 (6 bases). From germline, CDR1 is MNHEY and CDR2 SMNVEV (reference sequence). This CDR3 is 15 amino acids long. V was clipped by 6 bases and J by 2 bases, with 16 bases between them. The CDR3: CASSLSGHQNTEAFF. CDR3 sequence (DNA): TGTGCCAGCAGCCTATCGGGACACCAAAACACTGAAGCTTTCTTT.

This clonotype showed up many times. For the CDR3, the DNA is TGTGCCAGCAGCTTAGCTTGGGGCACTGAAGCTTTCTTT. This sequence encodes CASSLAWGTEAFF. The chain uses TRBV7-9 and TRBJ1-1; D call uncertain. The CDR3 length is 13 residues. Germline V gene sequence: CDR1 SEHNR, CDR2 FQNEAQ (reference sequence). Trimming removed 0 bases from V and 4 bases from J, with 6 bases in between.

The sample holds a few counts of this clonotype. J is TRBJ1-3 and V is TRBV29-1, with D tentatively TRBD1 (5 bases). Trimming left V 7 bases short and J 3 bases short, with 16 bases between. Germline assignment: CDR1 SQVTM and CDR2 ANQGSEA. This CDR3 is 14 amino acids long. The CDR3 region is CSARRGAGGNTIYF. The CDR3 nucleotides are TGCAGCGCCCGAAGAGGGGCAGGTGGAAACACCATATATTTT. Drawing the rest from reference TRBV29-1 and TRBJ1-3, the complete variable domain is SAVISQKPSRDICQRGTSLTIQCQVDSQVTMMFWYRQQPGQSLTLIATANQGSEATYESGFVIDKFPISRPNLTFSTLTVSNMSPEDSSIYLCSARRGAGGNTIYFGEGSWLTVV.

Sample share makes this clonotype medium-sized (0.01 to 0.1%). The J gene is TRBJ2-3, the V gene TRBV28; D unresolved. The V end lost 5 bases, the J end lost 0 bases, and 12 bases lay between the germline ends. CDR3 length: 15 residues. Germline values: CDR1 MDHEN, CDR2 SYDVKM. CDR3 bases: TGTGCCAGCAGTCCCTTGGGCGCTAGCACAGATACGCAGTATTTT. Residues: CASSPLGASTDTQYF.

This clonotype was counted many times. The gene calls are TRBV7-9 and TRBJ2-2, with TRBD1 matching 7 bases. Looked up from germline, CDR1 is SEHNR and CDR2 is FQNEAQ (reference sequence). CDR3 length: 13 residues. J was trimmed by 5 bases and V by 4 bases; bases with no gene match: 1. CDR3 sequence reads: CASSSTGTGELFF. CDR3 in DNA: TGTGCCAGCAGCTCGACAGGGACCGGGGAGCTGTTTTTT.

By sample fraction, this clonotype is medium-sized. The rearrangement uses TRBV10-2 and TRBJ2-2; weak D call: TRBD2 (6 bases). This CDR3 has 16 amino acids. Trimming pared 1 base from V and 2 bases from J, leaving 11 bases between. Germline CDR1 is WSHSY and CDR2 is SAAADI. This chain's CDR3 is CASSELRGGNTGELFF. CDR3 DNA sequence: TGCGCCAGCAGTGAGTTAAGGGGAGGAAACACCGGGGAGCTGTTTTTT.

This clonotype was found many times. The V and J genes are TRBV24-1 and TRBJ2-2, with a tentative D call TRBD2 (6 bases). Trimming stripped 9 bases from V and 8 bases from J, with 18 bases between. The CDR3 is 14 residues long. Looked up from germline, CDR1 is KGHDR and CDR2 is SFDVKD. CDR3 DNA sequence: TGTGCCACCTCGGGGGACCTTTCGACGGGGGAGCTGTTTTTT. Translating gives CATSGDLSTGELFF.

Many counts were recorded for this clonotype. The V gene is TRBV19, the J gene TRBJ2-7; 9 bases agree with TRBD1. V lost 6 bases and J lost 1; bases outside the gene matches: 4. Germline V gene lookup returns CDR1 LNHDA and CDR2 SQIVND (reference sequence). The CDR3 contains 14 residues. The CDR3 region is CASSLGTGSYEQYF. For the CDR3, the DNA is TGTGCCAGTAGCCTCGGGACAGGGTCCTACGAGCAGTACTTC.

This clonotype has a count of ten or more. The J gene is TRBJ2-3, the V gene TRBV3-1, with a possible D match to TRBD2 (6 bases). The germline V gene encodes CDR1 LGHDT and CDR2 YNNKEL (reference sequence). The germline V and J ends were trimmed by 1 base and 3 bases, with 11 bases remaining between them. CDR3 size: 15 residues. The CDR3 DNA reads TGTGCCAGCAGCCAAGTCGGGAGTGGGACAGATACGCAGTATTTT. Translation: CASSQVGSGTDTQYF.

There are many counts of this clonotype. The genes are TRBV24-1 and TRBJ2-7; 8 bases fit TRBD2. Germline V gene lookup returns CDR1 KGHDR and CDR2 SFDVKD. J was trimmed by 7 bases and V by 5 bases; bases with no gene match: 9. CDR3 length: 14 amino acids. The CDR3 loop reads CATSVPAGACEQYF. The CDR3 DNA sequence: TGTGCCACCAGTGTTCCAGCGGGAGCTTGTGAGCAGTACTTC.

This clonotype has ten or more counts. The chain carries TRBV6-6 and TRBJ1-1; D perhaps matches TRBD1 (6 bases). Trimming removed 7 bases from V and 1 base from J, with 7 bases in between. Looked up from germline, CDR1 is MNHNY and CDR2 is SVGAGI (reference sequence). The length of the CDR3 is 12 residues. The CDR3: CASTGANTEAFF. The CDR3 nucleotides are TGTGCCAGCACGGGGGCGAACACTGAAGCTTTCTTT.